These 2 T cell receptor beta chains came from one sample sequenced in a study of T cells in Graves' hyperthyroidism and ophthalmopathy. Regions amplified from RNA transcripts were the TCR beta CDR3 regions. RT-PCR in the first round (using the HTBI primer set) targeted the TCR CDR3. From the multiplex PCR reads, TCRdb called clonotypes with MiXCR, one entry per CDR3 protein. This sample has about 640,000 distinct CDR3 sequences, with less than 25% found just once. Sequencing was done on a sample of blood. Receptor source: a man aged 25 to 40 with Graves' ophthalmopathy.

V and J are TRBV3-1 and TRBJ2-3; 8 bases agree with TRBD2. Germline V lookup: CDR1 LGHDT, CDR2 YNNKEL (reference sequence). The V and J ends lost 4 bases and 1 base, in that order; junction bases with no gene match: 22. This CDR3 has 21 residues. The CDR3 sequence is CASSPFAPSGYKVRGTDTQYF. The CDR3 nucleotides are TGTGCCAGCAGCCCCTTCGCCCCTAGCGGGTATAAGGTTAGGGGCACAGATACGCAGTATTTT.

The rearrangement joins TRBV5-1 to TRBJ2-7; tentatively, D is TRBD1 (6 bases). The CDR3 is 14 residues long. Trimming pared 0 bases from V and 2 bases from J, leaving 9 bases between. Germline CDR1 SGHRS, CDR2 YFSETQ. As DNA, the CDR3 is TGCGCCAGCAGCTTGGGTGACAGGCCCTACGAGCAGTACTTC. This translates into CASSLGDRPYEQYF.